The T cell receptor beta chain under discussion was sequenced for a study of T cells in Graves' hyperthyroidism and ophthalmopathy. Study-wide results and limits: Blood shared most expanded thyroid clonotypes above 0.001.

CDR3 length: 17 residues. The V end lost 4 bases, the J end lost 6 bases, and 26 bases lay between the germline ends. The germline V gene has CDR1 SGHRS and CDR2 YFSETQ. Patients aged 18 to 65 had newly diagnosed hyperthyroidism of under 2 months' duration. Pregnant or lactating patients were excluded, as were those with uncontrolled infection or other autoimmune disease. Each diagnosis was grounded in clinical symptoms, serum thyroxine and TRAb, thyroid ultrasound, and orbital computed tomography. This clonotype has ten or more counts. Its antigen is unidentified. The source material, RNA transcripts, was used to amplify TCR beta CDR3 regions. RT-PCR in the first round (using the HTBI primer set) targeted the TCR CDR3. MiXCR was run by TCRdb on the multiplex PCR reads, yielding one entry per CDR3 protein. The table shows approximately 400,000 distinct CDR3 sequences, with approximately 14% occurring only once.

The origin of this receptor is a woman under 30 with Graves' hyperthyroidism. Sequenced: blood. The chain is built from TRBV5-1 and TRBJ2-7; D possibly corresponds to TRBD2 (5 bases). CDR3 in amino acids: CASSTTDSRAGPSEQYF. CDR3 in DNA: TGCGCCAGCAGCACCACTGACTCGCGCGCGGGCCCTTCCGAGCAGTACTTC.